The clone carrying this T cell receptor beta chain was seen repeatedly, ten times or more. Its antigen remains unknown. V was cut by 7 bases and J by 7 bases, with 11 bases left in between. Germline assignment: CDR1 ENHRY and CDR2 SYGVKD. The CDR3 extends over 13 amino acids. This sample was included in a study of Graves' ophthalmopathy and Graves' hyperthyroidism. Whole-study context: There was a collection of peripheral blood at initial diagnosis, before any treatment. Study conclusions and caveats: Its predictions of ophthalmopathy progression gave the model 60% to 71% sensitivity and 72% to 85% specificity.

Researchers took RNA transcripts and amplified TCR beta CDR3 regions from them. First-round RT-PCR used HTBI primers; second-round multiplex PCR followed. TCRdb reanalysed the multiplex PCR reads using MiXCR and keeps one entry per CDR3 protein. The sample has hundreds of thousands of distinct CDR3 sequences, over 40% seen once. The J gene is TRBJ1-6, the V gene TRBV10-3; a possible D gene is TRBD1 (5 bases). The sequencing input was peripheral blood. The sequence came from an adult man with Graves' ophthalmopathy. The chain's CDR3 is CAITGTENSPLHF. The CDR3, as DNA: TGTGCCATCACAGGGACGGAAAATTCACCCCTCCACTTT.